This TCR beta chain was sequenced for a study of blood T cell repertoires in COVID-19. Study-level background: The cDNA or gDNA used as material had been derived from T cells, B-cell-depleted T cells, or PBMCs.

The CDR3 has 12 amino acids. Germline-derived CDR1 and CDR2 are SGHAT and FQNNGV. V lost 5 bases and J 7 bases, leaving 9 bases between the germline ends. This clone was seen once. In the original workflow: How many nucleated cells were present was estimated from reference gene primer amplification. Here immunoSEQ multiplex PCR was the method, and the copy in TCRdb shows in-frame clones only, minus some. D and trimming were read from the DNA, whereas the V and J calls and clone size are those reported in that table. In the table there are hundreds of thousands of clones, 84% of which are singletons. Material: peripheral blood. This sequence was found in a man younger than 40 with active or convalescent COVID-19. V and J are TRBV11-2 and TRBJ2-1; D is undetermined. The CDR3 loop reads CASSPPANEQFF. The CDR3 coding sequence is TGTGCCAGCAGCCCCCCCGCGAATGAGCAGTTCTTC. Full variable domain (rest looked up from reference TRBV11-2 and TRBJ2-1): EAGVAQSPRYKIIEKRQSVAFWCNPISGHATLYWYQQILGQGPKLLIQFQNNGVVDDSQLPKDRFSAERLKGVDSTLKIQPAKLEDSAVYLCASSPPANEQFFGPGTRLTVL.